These T cell receptor beta chains were read from a single sample in a study of cytomegalovirus exposure and HLA in healthy donors. The method was immunoSEQ multiplex PCR; TCRdb's version includes in-frame clones alone and lacks a portion of them. The sample lists under 200,000 clones; about 70% were seen once. Sequencing was done on a sample of PBMCs. The source is a woman under 30 in good health and CMV-seropositive. CDR3s leave out the opening cysteine and the closing phenylalanine or tryptophan. Part of the rows lack a size; the others show once, few, many or a class for expanded clones.

V gene: TRBV27
J gene: TRBJ1-4
clone size: -
CDR3 protein: ASSLTLAQGGEKLF

V gene: TRBV19
J gene: TRBJ2-3
clone size: few
CDR3 protein: ASSIRRGYDTDTQY

V gene: TRBV4-3
J gene: TRBJ2-2
clone size: -
CDR3 protein: ASSQDPTSFIGELF

V gene: TRBV27
J gene: TRBJ1-4
clone size: -
CDR3 protein: ASSPTGQLKIVHDEKLF

V gene: TRBV20-1
J gene: TRBJ2-3
clone size: -
CDR3 protein: SARDLRSQY

V gene: TRBV11-2
J gene: TRBJ2-7
clone size: -
CDR3 protein: ASTNSRSEQY

V gene: TRBV4-2
J gene: TRBJ2-1
clone size: -
CDR3 protein: ASSLLTGGHLRNEQF

V gene: TRBV27
J gene: TRBJ1-5
clone size: -
CDR3 protein: ASSPGTSNQPQH

V gene: TRBV19
J gene: TRBJ1-4
clone size: -
CDR3 protein: ASSTQQGALTEKLF

V gene: TRBV18
J gene: TRBJ2-7
clone size: few
CDR3 protein: ASSDDSGGAGEQY

V gene: TRBV5-1
J gene: TRBJ1-2
clone size: -
CDR3 protein: ASSPGQGNGYT

V gene: TRBV7-9
J gene: TRBJ1-4
clone size: -
CDR3 protein: ASGVGGAGKLF

V gene: TRBV5-6
J gene: TRBJ1-3
clone size: -
CDR3 protein: ASRQTGSSGNTIY

V gene: TRBV11-2
J gene: TRBJ1-1
clone size: -
CDR3 protein: ASSPPRQAYTEAF

V gene: TRBV13
J gene: TRBJ2-1
clone size: few
CDR3 protein: ASSIKTRSSYNEQF

V gene: TRBV18
J gene: TRBJ1-1
clone size: -
CDR3 protein: ASSPQSGNTEAF

V gene: TRBV5-6
J gene: TRBJ1-2
clone size: -
CDR3 protein: ASSFGRSGYT

V gene: TRBV19
J gene: TRBJ1-5
clone size: once
CDR3 protein: ASTIRGGQPQH

V gene: TRBV6-6
J gene: TRBJ2-4
clone size: once
CDR3 protein: ASSPATGNKNIQY

V gene: TRBV28
J gene: TRBJ1-4
clone size: -
CDR3 protein: ASSPDRGGSEKLF

V gene: TRBV4-2
J gene: TRBJ1-2
clone size: -
CDR3 protein: ASSLRGGGYT

V gene: TRBV15
J gene: TRBJ2-7
clone size: -
CDR3 protein: ATSREAGSTYEQY

V gene: TRBV4-2
J gene: TRBJ2-1
clone size: -
CDR3 protein: ASSQPPERFSGSGSSYNEQF

V gene: TRBV14
J gene: TRBJ2-1
clone size: -
CDR3 protein: ASSHLVRQF

V gene: TRBV19
J gene: TRBJ2-1
clone size: -
CDR3 protein: ASTRDFSSYNEQF

V gene: TRBV7-6
J gene: TRBJ1-1
clone size: -
CDR3 protein: ASSWGQGHTEAF

V gene: TRBV4-3
J gene: -
clone size: -
CDR3 protein: ASSQELAGLYEQY

V gene: TRBV27
J gene: TRBJ1-1
clone size: -
CDR3 protein: ASNTHGNTEAF

V gene: TRBV7-9
J gene: TRBJ1-2
clone size: -
CDR3 protein: ASSLESGSIGYT

V gene: TRBV10-3
J gene: TRBJ1-4
clone size: few
CDR3 protein: AIRAQENEKLF

V gene: TRBV29-1
J gene: TRBJ1-6
clone size: -
CDR3 protein: SVGGGNSPLH

V gene: TRBV30
J gene: TRBJ1-1
clone size: few
CDR3 protein: AWSVFGNTEAF

V gene: TRBV6-5
J gene: TRBJ1-2
clone size: once
CDR3 protein: ASSLRQGTYGYT

V gene: TRBV15
J gene: TRBJ1-1
clone size: -
CDR3 protein: ATSRGGSTEAF

V gene: TRBV5-8
J gene: TRBJ1-5
clone size: -
CDR3 protein: ASSLLGDQPQH

V gene: TRBV7-9
J gene: TRBJ2-1
clone size: -
CDR3 protein: ASRPGLADNEQF

V gene: TRBV11-2
J gene: TRBJ2-3
clone size: once
CDR3 protein: ASSLDAAGPTHTQY

V gene: TRBV27
J gene: TRBJ2-1
clone size: -
CDR3 protein: ASSLLRRNNEQF

V gene: TRBV5-1
J gene: TRBJ1-1
clone size: -
CDR3 protein: ASSKQGNTEAF

V gene: TRBV2
J gene: TRBJ2-5
clone size: -
CDR3 protein: ASTLLRQVTSAETQY

V gene: TRBV6-5
J gene: TRBJ1-6
clone size: -
CDR3 protein: ASTSGTGRISPLH

V gene: TRBV7-9
J gene: TRBJ2-3
clone size: few
CDR3 protein: ASSLASAGTDTQY